A single sample is the source of the 12 T cell receptor beta chains below, sequenced in a study of T cells after yellow fever vaccination. TCRdb called the 5' RACE reads again in MiXCR, with one record for every CDR3 protein. Seen here are just under 600,000 distinct CDR3 sequences, roughly 14% observed once, and the top ten hold about 14%. This specimen consisted of PBMCs, obtained on the day of the yellow fever booster vaccination. These receptors all come from a man aged 30 to 39 who received the YFV17D yellow fever vaccine.

The rearrangement joins TRBV20-1 to TRBJ1-2, with D unclear. CDR3 size: 13 residues. Germline CDR1 is DFQATT and CDR2 is SNEGSKA (reference sequence). V lost 0 bases and J 8 bases, leaving 13 bases between the germline ends. CDR3 nucleotides: TGCAGTGCTAGAGACCTGTCGGACTGGGGCTACACCTTC. As protein: CSARDLSDWGYTF.

The sample holds a few counts of this clonotype. The chain has TRBV18 and TRBJ2-3; a weak D match, TRBD2 (5 bases). The V gene's germline CDR1 is KGHSH and CDR2 LQKENI. The germline V and J ends were trimmed by 2 bases and 4 bases, with 16 bases remaining between them. The CDR3 is made up of 16 amino acids. CDR3 nucleotides: TGTGCCAGCTCACCAAGTCGGAAACGGGAATCAGATACGCAGTATTTT. It translates to CASSPSRKRESDTQYF.

The sample holds many counts of this clonotype. The chain has TRBV5-1 and TRBJ2-5; no clear D. Deletions cut 0 bases from V and 5 bases from J, with 5 bases between. Germline V CDR1 and CDR2: SGHRS, YFSETQ. The CDR3 contains 12 residues. The CDR3 DNA reads as TGCGCCAGCAGCTTGGGGACGGAGACCCAGTACTTC. Translating it yields CASSLGTETQYF.

This clonotype has more than one count but fewer than ten. This chain uses TRBV20-1 with TRBJ2-7, with D perhaps given as TRBD1 or TRBD2 (6 bases each). Per germline, CDR1 DFQATT and CDR2 SNEGSKA (reference sequence). This CDR3 is built from 12 residues. V was cut by 3 bases and J by 2 bases, with 8 bases left in between. CDR3 in DNA: TGCAGTGCTAGGGGGGGCACCTACGAGCAGTACTTC. It yields the protein CSARGGTYEQYF.

This clonotype was counted a few times. The rearrangement uses TRBV29-1 and TRBJ2-3; 10 nucleotides align to TRBD2. Trimming cost V 6 bases and J 1 base; bases outside gene matches: 4. Germline V CDR1 and CDR2: SQVTM, ANQGSEA. The CDR3 loop spans 14 amino acids. In DNA, the CDR3 is TGCAGCGTGGATGGGACTAGCGGCACAGATACGCAGTATTTT. Translating gives CSVDGTSGTDTQYF.

This clonotype was counted between two and nine times. The J gene is TRBJ2-7, the V gene TRBV9; D unclear. V was clipped by 0 bases and J by 3 bases, with 10 bases between them. CDR1 SGDLS and CDR2 YYNGEE come from the germline V gene. CDR3 length: 14 amino acids. CDR3 sequence: CASSVVPSSYEQYF. Written as DNA, the CDR3 is TGTGCCAGCAGCGTAGTACCGTCCAGCTACGAGCAGTACTTC.

This clonotype showed up just a few times. The V gene is TRBV6-1, the J gene TRBJ2-2, with D perhaps matching TRBD1 (5 bases). The CDR3 spans 13 residues. V was cut by 2 bases and J by 6 bases, with 7 bases left in between. CDR1 is MNHNS and CDR2 is SASEGT in the germline V gene. The CDR3 DNA sequence: TGTGCCAGCAGTGAATCAGGGTCCGGGGAGCTGTTTTTT. As protein: CASSESGSGELFF.

This clonotype appeared a few times. The chain joins TRBV24-1 to TRBJ2-4, with 10 bases aligning to TRBD1. The CDR3 is made up of 16 amino acids. Trimming at V came to 2 bases and at J to 1 base, leaving 1 base not matched to a gene. CDR1 and CDR2 from the germline V gene are KGHDR and SFDVKD. The CDR3 DNA reads as TGTGCCACCAGTGATTCGGACAGGGGGGCCAAAAACATTCAGTACTTC. This codes for CATSDSDRGAKNIQYF.

V and J are TRBV24-1 and TRBJ2-2, with 7 bases identical to TRBD1. CDR1 is KGHDR, CDR2 SFDVKD, per germline. V lost 6 bases to trimming and J lost 5 bases; unmatched junction nucleotides: 23. This CDR3 has 20 amino acids. In nucleotides, the CDR3 is TGTGCCACCAGTTTTTCTAATCCCGGGACAGCTTTCACCGGAACCGGGGAGCTGTTTTTT. This gives the protein CATSFSNPGTAFTGTGELFF.

The V and J genes are TRBV5-1 and TRBJ2-3; D remains ambiguous. Germline assignment: CDR1 SGHRS and CDR2 YFSETQ. Trimming took 6 bases from V and 2 from J, leaving 13 bases between them. This CDR3 contains 14 residues. CDR3 protein: CASTQTRTTDTQYF. CDR3 coding DNA: TGCGCCAGCACACAGACCCGTACCACAGATACGCAGTATTTT.

The rearrangement uses TRBV20-1 and TRBJ2-1; D is perhaps TRBD2 (6 bases). With 2 bases removed from V and 2 bases from J, the gap between germline ends came to 10 bases. This CDR3 has 14 residues. Germline V lookup: CDR1 DFQATT, CDR2 SNEGSKA (reference sequence). The CDR3 region has the DNA TGCAGTGCTAGAATAGCGGACGCCTACAATGAGCAGTTCTTC. Translated, it gives CSARIADAYNEQFF.

The rearrangement uses TRBV20-1 and TRBJ2-5; unclear D gene. Trimming removed 1 base from V and 1 base from J, with 10 bases in between. In germline, CDR1 is DFQATT, CDR2 SNEGSKA (reference sequence). The CDR3 sequence is 14 residues long. CDR3 sequence reads: CSARVVLGQETQYF. CDR3 DNA: TGCAGTGCTAGAGTCGTACTTGGCCAAGAGACCCAGTACTTC.